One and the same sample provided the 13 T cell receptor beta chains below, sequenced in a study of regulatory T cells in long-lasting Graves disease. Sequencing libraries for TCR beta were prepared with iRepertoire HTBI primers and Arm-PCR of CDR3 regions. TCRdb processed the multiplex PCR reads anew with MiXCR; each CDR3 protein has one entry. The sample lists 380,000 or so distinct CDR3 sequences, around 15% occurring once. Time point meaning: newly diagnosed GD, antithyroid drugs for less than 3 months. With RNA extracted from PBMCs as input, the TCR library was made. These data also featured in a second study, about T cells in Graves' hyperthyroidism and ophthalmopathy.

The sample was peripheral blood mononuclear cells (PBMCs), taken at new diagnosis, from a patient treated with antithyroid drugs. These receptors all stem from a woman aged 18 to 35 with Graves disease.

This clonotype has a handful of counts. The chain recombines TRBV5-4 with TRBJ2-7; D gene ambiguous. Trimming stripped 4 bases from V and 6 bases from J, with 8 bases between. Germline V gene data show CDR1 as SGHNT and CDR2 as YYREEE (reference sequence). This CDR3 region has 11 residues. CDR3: CASSPYLEQYF. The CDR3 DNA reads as TGTGCCAGCAGCCCCTACCTCGAGCAGTACTTC.

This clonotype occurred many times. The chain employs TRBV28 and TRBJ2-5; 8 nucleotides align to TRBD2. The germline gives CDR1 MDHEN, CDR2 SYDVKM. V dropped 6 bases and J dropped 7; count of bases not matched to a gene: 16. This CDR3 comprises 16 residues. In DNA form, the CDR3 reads TGTGCCAGCAGGGTACACGTAGCGGGGAACCTGGGGACCCAGTACTTC. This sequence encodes CASRVHVAGNLGTQYF.

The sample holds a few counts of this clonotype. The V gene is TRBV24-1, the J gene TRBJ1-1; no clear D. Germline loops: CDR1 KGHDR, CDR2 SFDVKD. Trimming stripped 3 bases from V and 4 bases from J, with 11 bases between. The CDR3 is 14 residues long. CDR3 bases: TGTGCCACCAGTGATAAGGGTCTTCCCACTGAAGCTTTCTTT. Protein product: CATSDKGLPTEAFF.

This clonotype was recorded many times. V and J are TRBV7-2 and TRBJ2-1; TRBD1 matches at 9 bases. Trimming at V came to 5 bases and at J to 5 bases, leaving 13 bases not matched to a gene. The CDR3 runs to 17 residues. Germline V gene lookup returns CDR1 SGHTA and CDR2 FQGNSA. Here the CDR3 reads CASSALSAGTGNNEQFF. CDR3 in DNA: TGTGCCAGCAGCGCCTTAAGCGCGGGGACAGGGAACAATGAGCAGTTCTTC. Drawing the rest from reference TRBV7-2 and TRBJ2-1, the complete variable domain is GAGVSQSPSNKVTEKGKDVELRCDPISGHTALYWYRQSLGQGLEFLIYFQGNSAPDKSGLPSDRFSAERTGGSVSTLTIQRTQQEDSAVYLCASSALSAGTGNNEQFFGPGTRLTVL.

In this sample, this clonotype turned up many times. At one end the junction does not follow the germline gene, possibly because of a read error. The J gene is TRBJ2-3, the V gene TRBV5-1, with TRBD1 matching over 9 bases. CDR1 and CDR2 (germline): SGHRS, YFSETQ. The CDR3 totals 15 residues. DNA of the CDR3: TGTGCCAGCAGCTCGACAGGGGGTAGCACAGATACGCAGTATTTT. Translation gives CASSSTGGSTDTQYF.

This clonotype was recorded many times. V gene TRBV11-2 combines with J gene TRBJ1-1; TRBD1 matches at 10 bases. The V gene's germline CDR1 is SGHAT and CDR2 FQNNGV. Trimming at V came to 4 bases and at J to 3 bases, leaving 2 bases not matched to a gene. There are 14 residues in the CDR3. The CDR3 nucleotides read TGTGCCAGCAGCTATGGGACAGGGGACACTGAAGCTTTCTTT. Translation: CASSYGTGDTEAFF.

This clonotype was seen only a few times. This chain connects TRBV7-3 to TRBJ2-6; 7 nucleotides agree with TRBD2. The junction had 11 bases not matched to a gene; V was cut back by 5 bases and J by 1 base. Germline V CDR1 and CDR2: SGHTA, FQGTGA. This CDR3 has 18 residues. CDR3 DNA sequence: TGTGCCAGCAGCCTAAAGCGGGACGGATATTCTGGGGCCAACGTCCTGACTTTC. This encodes CASSLKRDGYSGANVLTF.

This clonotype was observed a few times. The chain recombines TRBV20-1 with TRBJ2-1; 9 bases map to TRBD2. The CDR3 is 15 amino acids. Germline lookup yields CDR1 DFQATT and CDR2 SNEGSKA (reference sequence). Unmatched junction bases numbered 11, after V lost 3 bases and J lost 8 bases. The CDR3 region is CSARYLAGTFYEQFF. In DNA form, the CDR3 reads TGCAGTGCTAGGTATCTAGCGGGGACTTTTTATGAGCAGTTCTTC.

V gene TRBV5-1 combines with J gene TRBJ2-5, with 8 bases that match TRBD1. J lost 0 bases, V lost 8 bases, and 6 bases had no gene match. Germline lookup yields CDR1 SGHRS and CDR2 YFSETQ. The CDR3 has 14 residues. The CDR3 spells CASSQGAHQETQYF. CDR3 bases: TGCGCCAGTTCCCAGGGGGCTCACCAAGAGACCCAGTACTTC. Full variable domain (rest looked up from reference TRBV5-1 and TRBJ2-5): KAGVTQTPRYLIKTRGQQVTLSCSPISGHRSVSWYQQTPGQGLQFLFEYFSETQRNKGNFPGRFSGRQFSNSRSEMNVSTLELGDSALYLCASSQGAHQETQYFGPGTRLLVL.

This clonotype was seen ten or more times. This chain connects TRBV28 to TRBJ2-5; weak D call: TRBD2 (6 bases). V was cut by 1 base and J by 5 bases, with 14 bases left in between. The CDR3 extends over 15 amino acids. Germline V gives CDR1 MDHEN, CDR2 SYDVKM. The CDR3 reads CASSLYGGVGETQYF. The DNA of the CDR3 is TGTGCCAGCAGTTTATATGGAGGGGTTGGGGAGACCCAGTACTTC.

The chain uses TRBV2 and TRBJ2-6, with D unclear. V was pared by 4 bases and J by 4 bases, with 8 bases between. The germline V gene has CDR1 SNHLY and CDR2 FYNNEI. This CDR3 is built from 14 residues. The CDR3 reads CASSVGFGANVLTF. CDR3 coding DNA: TGTGCCAGCAGTGTGGGTTTCGGGGCCAACGTCCTGACTTTC. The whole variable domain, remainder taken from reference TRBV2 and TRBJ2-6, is EPEVTQTPSHQVTQMGQEVILRCVPISNHLYFYWYRQILGQKVEFLVSFYNNEISEKSEIFDDQFSVERPDGSNFTLKIRSTKLEDSAMYFCASSVGFGANVLTFGAGSRLTVL.

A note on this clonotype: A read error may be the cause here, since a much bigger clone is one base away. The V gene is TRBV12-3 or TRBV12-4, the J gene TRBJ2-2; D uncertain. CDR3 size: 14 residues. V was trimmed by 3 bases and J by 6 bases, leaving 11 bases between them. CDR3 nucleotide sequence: TGTGCCAGCAGTTTTGCCCCACTGGCCGGGGAGCTGTTTTTT. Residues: CASSFAPLAGELFF.

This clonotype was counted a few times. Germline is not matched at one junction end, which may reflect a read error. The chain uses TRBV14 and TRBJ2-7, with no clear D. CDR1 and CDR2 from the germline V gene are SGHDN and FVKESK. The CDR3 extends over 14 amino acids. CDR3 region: CASNQGRFSYEQYF. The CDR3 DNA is TGTGCCAGCAACCAAGGACGGTTCTCCTACGAGCAGTACTTC.